This T cell receptor (beta chain) was sequenced during a study of blood T cell repertoires in COVID-19. The overall study: The United States, Italy and Spain provided the acute and convalescent COVID-19 samples. Sample material is recorded as cDNA or gDNA derived from T cells, B-cell-depleted T cells, or PBMCs.

The germline CDR1 and CDR2 sequences are LNHDA and SQIVND (reference sequence). Trimming took 5 bases from V and 0 from J, leaving 16 bases between them. The CDR3 totals 16 residues. Methods used by the authors: The authors estimated nucleated cell counts from reference gene primer amplification. TCRdb's table, derived via immunoSEQ multiplex PCR, lists solely in-frame clones and lacks some. V and J calls and clone size come straight from that table; D and trimming were deduced from the DNA. Found here are roughly 90,000 clones, 70% to 80% of them singletons; the top ten hold 16%. Input material: peripheral blood. This chain uses TRBV19 with TRBJ1-2; D unclear. The source of this sequence is a human donor in a cohort sampled during active COVID-19. DNA for the CDR3: TGTGCCAGTAGTCTGAGCGGAGGCGAAGCTAACTATGGCTACACCTTC. This codes for CASSLSGGEANYGYTF.